The clone carrying this T cell receptor beta chain was recorded only once. This sample was taken from a study of blood T cell repertoires in COVID-19. Study-wide background: From the United States, Italy and Spain came samples of acute and convalescent COVID-19.

The V segment lost 7 bases and the J segment 6 bases; nucleotides outside the gene matches: 12. The CDR3 is made up of 16 amino acids. Germline assignment: CDR1 LGHDT and CDR2 YNNKEL (reference sequence). Under the authors' procedure: How many nucleated cells were present was estimated from reference gene primer amplification. Some clones are missing from TCRdb's copy, which holds only in-frame ones; the method was immunoSEQ multiplex PCR. The DNA was the basis for D and trimming; V, J and clone size are from that table. Altogether more than 85,000 clones are present, 75% to 85% being singletons, with the ten largest covering around 4%.

The V and J genes are TRBV3-1 (or the pseudogene TRBV3-2) and TRBJ2-1; 10 nucleotides agree with TRBD2. The origin of this receptor is a man aged 55-75 years with acute or convalescent COVID-19. Sequenced input: peripheral blood. CDR3 sequence (DNA): TGTGCCAGCACCAGCGGGGGGGCCGTAGTAGGCAATGAGCAGTTCTTC. Translated, it gives CASTSGGAVVGNEQFF.